A single sample gave rise to the 13 T cell receptor beta chains below, sequenced in a study of cytomegalovirus exposure and HLA in healthy donors. Produced via immunoSEQ multiplex PCR; TCRdb's table is partial and in-frame only. The sample has about 240,000 clones, approximately 87% seen once. Sequenced sample: PBMCs. These receptors were collected from a man between 18 and 35 years old in good health and CMV-seronegative.

This clone was picked up one time. The rearrangement joins TRBV4-1 to TRBJ1-1; 8 bases align to TRBD1. The V segment lost 3 bases and the J segment 3 bases; nucleotides outside the gene matches: 6. Germline V lookup: CDR1 MGHRA, CDR2 YSYEKL. The CDR3 length is 15 residues. CDR3 sequence (DNA): TGCGCCAGCAGCCAGGCTAACAGGGGGGACACTGAAGCTTTCTTT. Protein sequence: CASSQANRGDTEAFF.

This clone appeared a few times. The rearrangement links TRBV10-3 to TRBJ2-7; no reliable D call. Trimming pared 1 base from V and 5 bases from J, leaving 3 bases between. Germline V lookup: CDR1 ENHRY, CDR2 SYGVKD. This CDR3 is 11 amino acids long. The DNA for the CDR3 is TGTGCCATCAGTGAGTACAACGAGCAGTACTTC. This encodes CAISEYNEQYF.

For the CDR3, the DNA is TGTGCCAGCTCACCAACGGGACAGACTATCTATGGCTACACCTTC. Its protein is CASSPTGQTIYGYTF. The chain links TRBV18 to TRBJ1-2, with 7 bases lining up with TRBD1. V trimming: 2 bases; J trimming: 4 bases; junction bases outside the gene matches: 7. The CDR3 is 15 residues long. From germline, CDR1 is KGHSH and CDR2 LQKENI.

This chain joins TRBV7-2 and TRBJ2-7; TRBD1 is a possible D gene (6 bases). Trimming shortened V by 2 bases and J by 0 bases, and 14 bases separated the two germline ends. The germline V gene has CDR1 SGHTA and CDR2 FQGNSA. The CDR3 is made up of 16 amino acids. In nucleotides, the CDR3 is TGTGCCAGCAGCTTATTCCCGGGACAAAGCTCCTACGAGCAGTACTTC. Encoded protein: CASSLFPGQSSYEQYF.

A single count supports this clone. The gene calls are TRBV12-5 and TRBJ2-2; D uncertain. CDR1 is LGHNT and CDR2 is FRNRAP in the germline V gene. The ends were cut back, 1 base at V and 5 bases at J, with 14 bases in the middle. The CDR3 totals 16 residues. The DNA for the CDR3 is TGTGCTAGTGGTTTGGACTCCCGGTTTGCAACCGGGGAGCTGTTTTTT. It encodes CASGLDSRFATGELFF.

This clone has a single count. The V gene is TRBV23-1, the J gene TRBJ2-5, with D possibly TRBD1 on 6 matching bases. TRBV23-1 is classed as an ORF, of uncertain function. The CDR3 is 14 residues long. V shed 5 bases and J shed 4 bases, with 14 bases lying between them. The CDR3 protein is CASSSGDSGETQYF. CDR3 sequence (DNA): TGCGCCAGCAGTTCAGGGGATTCGGGAGAGACCCAGTACTTC.

The J gene is TRBJ2-3, the V gene TRBV5-1; TRBD2 agrees at 9 bases. The V gene's germline CDR1 is SGHRS and CDR2 YFSETQ. Trimming at V came to 6 bases and at J to 3 bases, leaving 11 bases not matched to a gene. The CDR3 consists of 16 residues. The CDR3: CASTASPGLATDTQYF. The CDR3 DNA is TGCGCCAGCACCGCTTCTCCGGGACTAGCAACAGATACGCAGTATTTT.

The chain links TRBV4-1 to TRBJ2-7; TRBD2 matches at 10 bases. The germline V gene encodes CDR1 MGHRA and CDR2 YSYEKL. The CDR3 contains 14 residues. V was clipped by 4 bases and J by 4 bases; unmatched bases: 4. The CDR3 region is CASSPTSGAYEQYF. CDR3 coding DNA: TGCGCCAGCAGCCCTACTAGCGGGGCTTACGAGCAGTACTTC.

V usage is TRBV19 and J usage is TRBJ1-1; D remains unclear. Germline V gene lookup returns CDR1 LNHDA and CDR2 SQIVND (reference sequence). Trimming removed 3 bases at V and 5 bases at J, with 13 bases between. The CDR3 is made up of 14 amino acids. The CDR3 DNA sequence: TGTGCCAGTAGTATCGGCAACAAGAGGACTGAAGCTTTCTTT. Its protein is CASSIGNKRTEAFF.

For the CDR3, the DNA is TGTGCCAGCAGACCCACAGAGAACACTGAAGCTTTCTTT. The encoded protein is CASRPTENTEAFF. V is TRBV6-5 and J is TRBJ1-1; D remains ambiguous. With 6 bases removed from V and 1 base from J, the gap between germline ends came to 9 bases. CDR3 length: 13 amino acids. The germline V gene encodes CDR1 MNHEY and CDR2 SVGAGI.

This clone was seen more than once but under ten times. The V call is TRBV13, the J call TRBJ2-7; D is ambiguous. The CDR3 is 13 residues long. Trimming shortened V by 5 bases and J by 3 bases, and 11 bases separated the two germline ends. The germline V gene has CDR1 PRHDT and CDR2 FYEKMQ (reference sequence). The CDR3 DNA is TGTGCCAGCAGCGCCCAGATCCTCTACGAGCAGTACTTC. Protein sequence: CASSAQILYEQYF.

The gene calls are TRBV6-5 and TRBJ2-7; D perhaps matches TRBD2 (5 bases). Trimming took 2 bases from V and 7 from J, leaving 18 bases between them. Germline-derived CDR1 and CDR2 are MNHEY and SVGAGI. The CDR3 loop spans 15 amino acids. This CDR3 is CASSYRPGLNGEQYF. The CDR3, as DNA: TGTGCCAGCAGTTACCGGCCGGGGTTGAATGGGGAGCAGTACTTC.

V gene TRBV6-6 combines with J gene TRBJ2-7; no reliable D call. Trimming pared 4 bases from V and 7 bases from J, leaving 20 bases between. The CDR3 runs 15 residues. In germline, CDR1 is MNHNY, CDR2 SVGAGI (reference sequence). The CDR3 loop is CASSSESLATREQYF. CDR3 DNA: TGTGCCAGCAGTTCCGAATCCCTGGCGACGAGGGAGCAGTACTTC.